Following are 30 T cell receptor beta chains from one sample sequenced in a study of blood T cell repertoires in COVID-19. Sequencing used immunoSEQ multiplex PCR; TCRdb keeps in-frame clones, though not all of them. The table includes 150,000 to 200,000 clones, roughly nine tenths detected once. The source material was peripheral blood. All receptors derive from a woman aged 25 to 39 with active or convalescent COVID-19.

The chain combines TRBV3-1 (or the pseudogene TRBV3-2) with TRBJ2-1, with 13 bases aligning to TRBD2. V was pared by 3 bases and J by 8 bases, with 10 bases of the junction left unmatched. Germline values: CDR1 LGHDT, CDR2 YNNKEL (reference sequence). This CDR3 spans 17 amino acids. This CDR3 reads CASSHGGLAGSGDEQFF. Here the CDR3 DNA reads TGTGCCAGCAGCCATGGGGGACTAGCGGGATCGGGTGATGAGCAGTTCTTC.

V is TRBV7-2 and J is TRBJ2-5; 15 bases agree with TRBD2. This CDR3 has 16 amino acids. Germline CDR1 reads SGHTA; CDR2 reads FQGNSA. V lost 3 bases and J lost 2; bases outside the gene matches: 1. CDR3 sequence reads: CASSLGLAGGQETQYF. In DNA, the CDR3 is TGTGCCAGCAGCTTGGGACTAGCGGGAGGTCAAGAGACCCAGTACTTC.

As DNA, the CDR3 is TGTGCCAGTAGTATGGGGACACGGGGAGGGACTGAAGCTTTCTTT. It codes for CASSMGTRGGTEAFF. The genes are TRBV19 and TRBJ1-1, with D maybe TRBD1 (6 bases). CDR1 LNHDA and CDR2 SQIVND come from the germline V gene (reference sequence). The V end was cut by 3 bases, the J end by 5 bases, with 16 bases between. CDR3 size: 15 residues.

The J gene is TRBJ1-2, the V gene TRBV6-5; tentative D call: TRBD1 (5 bases). The CDR3 sequence is 12 residues long. Germline loops: CDR1 MNHEY, CDR2 SVGAGI. The germline V and J ends were trimmed by 10 bases and 4 bases, with 13 bases remaining between them. CDR3 region: CATLGGGYGYTF. Written as DNA, the CDR3 is TGTGCCACCCTCGGGGGGGGCTATGGCTACACCTTC.

The chain links TRBV15 to TRBJ1-2; 7 positions match TRBD1. Losses at the gene ends were 0 bases for V and 12 bases for J; bases not matched to a gene: 13. From germline, CDR1 is LNHNV and CDR2 YYDKDF (reference sequence). CDR3 length: 15 residues. CDR3 loop: CATSREVGQEQGHTF. The CDR3 DNA reads as TGTGCCACCAGCAGAGAGGTAGGACAGGAGCAAGGACACACCTTC.

The chain recombines TRBV21-1 with TRBJ2-2; the table's D call, TRBD2, was not checked against the DNA. TRBV21-1 is a recognized pseudogene. The CDR3 has 14 amino acids. The DNA of the CDR3 is TGTGCCCGGAGAGACCTCGCTAGCACCGGGGAGCTGTTTTTT. Translation gives CARRDLASTGELFF.

This chain joins TRBV5-4 and TRBJ1-5, with D perhaps matching TRBD1 (5 bases). This CDR3 region has 14 residues. The germline V gene has CDR1 SGHNT and CDR2 YYREEE (reference sequence). Trimming stripped 4 bases from V and 2 bases from J, with 10 bases between. The CDR3 is CASSRGTGNQPQHF. The CDR3 DNA sequence: TGTGCCAGCAGCAGGGGCACGGGCAATCAGCCCCAGCATTTT.

J is TRBJ2-7 and V is TRBV28; the D gene is possibly TRBD2 (6 bases). Trimming cost V 4 bases and J 0 bases, with 16 bases left between them. Germline values: CDR1 MDHEN, CDR2 SYDVKM. The CDR3 runs 16 residues. For the CDR3, the DNA is TGTGCCAGCAGTTCCCCGGGGGACCGAGGCTCCTACGAGCAGTACTTC. Its protein is CASSSPGDRGSYEQYF. The variable domain in full, with the rest retrieved from reference TRBV28 and TRBJ2-7, is DVKVTQSSRYLVKRTGEKVFLECVQDMDHENMFWYRQDPGLGLRLIYFSYDVKMKEKGDIPEGYSVSREKKERFSLILESASTNQTSMYLCASSSPGDRGSYEQYFGPGTRLTVT.

The chain couples TRBV6-5 to TRBJ2-1; a possible D gene is TRBD2 (6 bases). The CDR3 extends over 11 amino acids. The V gene lost 5 bases and the J gene lost 8 bases, with 7 bases spanning the gap. CDR1 MNHEY and CDR2 SVGAGI come from the germline V gene. The CDR3 reads CASSRDYEQFF. CDR3 in DNA: TGTGCCAGCAGTCGGGACTATGAGCAGTTCTTC.

The chain recombines TRBV11-2 with TRBJ1-1; tentative D call: TRBD1 (5 bases). V lost 3 bases to trimming and J lost 1 base, with 12 bases between them. Germline V gene data show CDR1 as SGHAT and CDR2 as FQNNGV. The CDR3 is 15 residues long. The CDR3 DNA reads as TGTGCCAGCAGCTTTCGTTTCGGACAGAACACTGAAGCTTTCTTT. This codes for CASSFRFGQNTEAFF.

The rearrangement joins TRBV7-9 to TRBJ1-1, with D unresolved. V lost 4 bases, J lost 1 base, and 13 bases lay in between. The germline V gene encodes CDR1 SEHNR and CDR2 FQNEAQ (reference sequence). CDR3 length equals 15 residues. CDR3 protein: CASSSNSVQNTEAFF. DNA of the CDR3: TGTGCCAGCAGCTCCAACTCGGTTCAGAACACTGAAGCTTTCTTT.

The chain is built from TRBV4-2 and TRBJ2-1, with a tentative D call TRBD2 (6 bases). Germline V lookup: CDR1 LGHNA, CDR2 YNFKEQ. Trimming took 1 base from V and 3 from J, leaving 13 bases between them. The CDR3 is 16 amino acids. CDR3 in amino acids: CASSQAGGMNYNEQFF. In DNA, the CDR3 is TGTGCCAGCAGCCAAGCGGGCGGGATGAACTACAATGAGCAGTTCTTC.

The genes are TRBV30 and TRBJ2-2; no firm D call. V was cut by 0 bases and J by 7 bases, with 9 bases left in between. Germline CDR1 is GTSNPN and CDR2 is SVGIG (reference sequence). CDR3 length: 13 amino acids. The CDR3 region is CAWSVLTYGELFF. CDR3 bases: TGTGCCTGGAGTGTACTCACCTACGGGGAGCTGTTTTTT.

The chain carries TRBV7-2 and TRBJ1-5; 7 bases are a match to TRBD1. V lost 1 base, J lost 7 bases, and 10 bases stayed unmatched. The germline gives CDR1 SGHTA, CDR2 FQGNSA. This CDR3 is 16 amino acids long. The CDR3 DNA reads as TGTGCCAGCAGCTTAGGGGACAGCCGTCTCTTACAGCCCCAGCATTTT. Residues: CASSLGDSRLLQPQHF.

This chain connects TRBV27 to TRBJ2-3, with TRBD2 identical over 8 bases. The ends lost 10 bases at V and 8 bases at J; junction bases unmatched: 17. CDR1 and CDR2 from the germline V gene are MNHEY and SMNVEV (reference sequence). CDR3 size: 15 residues. As DNA, the CDR3 is TGTGCCACCGCTCTTTTCGGGGGGGCCTTGGGTACGCAGTATTTT. It codes for CATALFGGALGTQYF.

The gene calls are TRBV10-2 and TRBJ1-1; D call uncertain. This CDR3 contains 16 residues. With 0 bases removed from V and 0 bases from J, the gap between germline ends came to 11 bases. The germline V gene encodes CDR1 WSHSY and CDR2 SAAADI. The CDR3 DNA sequence: TGCGCCAGCAGTGAGTCGAGGGCCGGATTGAACACTGAAGCTTTCTTT. This gives the protein CASSESRAGLNTEAFF.

This chain connects TRBV7-9 to TRBJ1-1; D unclear. The CDR3 is made up of 15 amino acids. V was shortened by 5 bases and J by 4 bases, with 17 bases between the two germline ends. Germline values: CDR1 SEHNR, CDR2 FQNEAQ (reference sequence). The CDR3 DNA reads TGTGCCAGCAGCCAAAGGATGCAGGAGGGCACTGAAGCTTTCTTT. It translates to CASSQRMQEGTEAFF.

V gene TRBV7-2 combines with J gene TRBJ2-3; D is perhaps TRBD2 (6 bases). Germline CDR1 SGHTA, CDR2 FQGNSA. With 6 bases removed from V and 3 bases from J, the gap between germline ends came to 13 bases. This CDR3 has 14 residues. CDR3 coding DNA: TGTGCCAGCAGTTCGACCGGGACTACAGATACGCAGTATTTT. Its protein product is CASSSTGTTDTQYF.

This clone was detected only a few times. The J gene is TRBJ1-4, the V gene TRBV2; D gene uncertain. Germline CDR1 SNHLY, CDR2 FYNNEI. V shed 6 bases and J shed 0 bases, with 8 bases lying between them. This CDR3 contains 14 residues. CDR3 residues: CASRFQTTNEKLFF. CDR3 DNA: TGTGCCAGCAGATTTCAGACAACTAATGAAAAACTGTTTTTT. The complete variable domain, with remaining parts taken from reference TRBV2 and TRBJ1-4, reads EPEVTQTPSHQVTQMGQEVILRCVPISNHLYFYWYRQILGQKVEFLVSFYNNEISEKSEIFDDQFSVERPDGSNFTLKIRSTKLEDSAMYFCASRFQTTNEKLFFGSGTQLSVL.

V gene TRBV11-2 combines with J gene TRBJ1-1; possible D gene TRBD1, 5 bases. Looked up from germline, CDR1 is SGHAT and CDR2 is FQNNGV. The length of the CDR3 is 18 residues. V was clipped by 0 bases and J by 1 base, with 18 bases between them. The DNA of the CDR3 is TGTGCCAGCAGCTTAGATTGGGCAAATTGGGGGGGGAACACTGAAGCTTTCTTT. This sequence encodes CASSLDWANWGGNTEAFF. The whole variable domain, remainder taken from reference TRBV11-2 and TRBJ1-1, is EAGVAQSPRYKIIEKRQSVAFWCNPISGHATLYWYQQILGQGPKLLIQFQNNGVVDDSQLPKDRFSAERLKGVDSTLKIQPAKLEDSAVYLCASSLDWANWGGNTEAFFGQGTRLTVV.

This chain joins TRBV24-1 and TRBJ1-5, with D unresolved. V was trimmed by 5 bases and J by 0 bases, leaving 7 bases between them. The CDR3 loop spans 14 amino acids. Germline CDR1 KGHDR, CDR2 SFDVKD. The CDR3 protein is CATSGLNSNQPQHF. CDR3 nucleotides: TGTGCCACCAGTGGGCTGAATAGCAATCAGCCCCAGCATTTT.

This clone was found once. The CDR3 region is CASIKKSLMNTEAFF. CDR3 DNA sequence: TGTGCCAGCATCAAAAAATCCCTTATGAACACTGAAGCTTTCTTT. This rearrangement joins TRBV21-1 to TRBJ1-1. TRBV21-1 is shown as a pseudogene. CDR3 length: 15 amino acids.

The chain uses TRBV19 and TRBJ2-6; TRBD2 might be the D (5 bases). CDR3 length: 15 residues. V was cut by 6 bases and J by 0 bases, with 9 bases left in between. The germline V gene encodes CDR1 LNHDA and CDR2 SQIVND (reference sequence). DNA of the CDR3: TGTGCCAGTAGCGAGGGTCCCTCTGGGGCCAACGTCCTGACTTTC. The encoded protein is CASSEGPSGANVLTF. Looking up the rest from reference TRBV19 and TRBJ2-6 gives the full variable domain: DGGITQSPKYLFRKEGQNVTLSCEQNLNHDAMYWYRQDPGQGLRLIYYSQIVNDFQKGDIAEGYSVSREKKESFPLTVTSAQKNPTAFYLCASSEGPSGANVLTFGAGSRLTVL.

The V gene is TRBV7-9, the J gene TRBJ2-7, with 8 nucleotides matching TRBD2. With V trimmed by 6 bases and J by 3 bases, 10 bases remained unmatched. The germline CDR1 and CDR2 sequences are SEHNR and FQNEAQ (reference sequence). The CDR3 sequence is 15 residues long. The CDR3 is CASRSLSGRHYEQYF. CDR3 nucleotide sequence: TGTGCCAGCAGGTCCCTGAGCGGGAGACACTACGAGCAGTACTTC.

This sequence joins TRBV5-6 and TRBJ1-2, with D perhaps matching TRBD1 (6 bases). The CDR3 consists of 14 residues. Deletions cut 3 bases from V and 3 bases from J, with 12 bases between. Germline loops: CDR1 SGHDT, CDR2 YYEEEE. The CDR3 here is CASSSYAGDYGYTF. Here the CDR3 DNA reads TGTGCCAGCAGCTCCTATGCAGGGGACTATGGCTACACCTTC. The full variable domain, with the rest looked up from reference TRBV5-6 and TRBJ1-2, is DAGVTQSPTHLIKTRGQQVTLRCSPKSGHDTVSWYQQALGQGPQFIFQYYEEEERQRGNFPDRFSGHQFPNYSSELNVNALLLGDSALYLCASSSYAGDYGYTFGSGTRLTVV.

This chain uses TRBV19 with TRBJ1-3, with TRBD1 as a possible D gene (5 bases). V was cut by 10 bases and J by 0 bases, with 13 bases left in between. CDR1 is LNHDA, CDR2 SQIVND, per germline (reference sequence). CDR3 length equals 14 residues. CDR3: CAIKQDPSGNTIYF. CDR3 nucleotide sequence: TGTGCCATTAAACAGGACCCCTCTGGAAACACCATATATTTT.

This chain uses TRBV27 with TRBJ1-2, with 12 bases aligning to TRBD1. CDR1 MNHEY and CDR2 SMNVEV come from the germline V gene (reference sequence). V shed 6 bases and J 8 bases; nucleotides not matched to a gene: 16. The CDR3 contains 17 residues. For the CDR3, the DNA is TGTGCCAGCAGCCCAATAGCGGGACAGGGGGCAATTAAGGGCTACACCTTC. The encoded protein is CASSPIAGQGAIKGYTF.

The chain links TRBV7-2 to TRBJ1-6; D is unresolved. Looked up from germline, CDR1 is SGHTA and CDR2 is FQGNSA. The CDR3 contains 15 residues. V shed 1 base and J shed 4 bases, with 8 bases lying between them. The CDR3 loop reads CASSLDPGYNSPLHF. The CDR3 DNA is TGTGCCAGCAGCTTAGACCCCGGTTATAATTCACCCCTCCACTTT.

This rearrangement joins TRBV5-1 to TRBJ2-1, with 10 bases matching TRBD1. This CDR3 is built from 18 residues. Germline V gene data show CDR1 as SGHRS and CDR2 as YFSETQ. After removal of 4 bases from V and 8 bases from J, the junction contained 18 bases not matched to a gene. The CDR3 loop is CASSPLEGTGTGDHEQFF. The CDR3 DNA sequence: TGCGCCAGCAGCCCATTAGAAGGGACCGGGACAGGGGATCATGAGCAGTTCTTC. Variable domain in full (rest from reference TRBV5-1 and TRBJ2-1): KAGVTQTPRYLIKTRGQQVTLSCSPISGHRSVSWYQQTPGQGLQFLFEYFSETQRNKGNFPGRFSGRQFSNSRSEMNVSTLELGDSALYLCASSPLEGTGTGDHEQFFGPGTRLTVL.

The chain uses TRBV28 and TRBJ1-6; D uncertain. Germline V lookup: CDR1 MDHEN, CDR2 SYDVKM. CDR3 length: 12 amino acids. Trimming left V 5 bases short and J 9 bases short, with 8 bases between. The CDR3 region is CASSSGISPLHF. For the CDR3, the DNA is TGTGCCAGCAGTAGCGGTATTTCACCCCTCCACTTT.